These 9 T cell receptor beta chains were sequenced from one sample in a study of cytomegalovirus exposure and HLA in healthy donors. With 60 Vbeta and 13 Jbeta primers, the PCR was carried out. Clones were sequenced by immunoSEQ multiplex PCR, and TCRdb holds only the in-frame ones, with some missing. The data contain about 110,000 clones, 76% of them singletons. What was sequenced was PBMCs. The receptors stem from a man in his thirties or forties in good health and CMV-seropositive.

The rearrangement joins TRBV10-3 to TRBJ2-1, with 7 bases aligning to TRBD2. The germline V gene has CDR1 ENHRY and CDR2 SYGVKD. This CDR3 has 18 amino acids. Unmatched junction bases numbered 10, after V lost 2 bases and J lost 0 bases. The CDR3 here is CAISERRGTSASYNEQFF. CDR3 sequence (DNA): TGTGCCATCAGTGAGAGGCGGGGGACTTCAGCCTCCTACAATGAGCAGTTCTTC.

The DNA for the CDR3 is TGTGCCAGCACCCCCGCCGGGGTTGCTGGCTACACCTTC. Translation gives CASTPAGVAGYTF. The rearrangement joins TRBV28 to TRBJ1-2; D unresolved. With 7 bases removed from V and 7 bases from J, the gap between germline ends came to 16 bases. The CDR3 covers 13 residues. The germline gives CDR1 MDHEN, CDR2 SYDVKM.

CDR3 residues: CASSIRRGQPQHF. For the CDR3, the DNA is TGTGCCAGTAGTATCAGGCGCGGGCAGCCCCAGCATTTT. The rearrangement joins TRBV19 to TRBJ1-5; D gene uncertain. The CDR3 extends over 13 amino acids. The V gene's germline CDR1 is LNHDA and CDR2 SQIVND (reference sequence). The V gene lost 3 bases and the J gene lost 7 bases, with 10 bases spanning the gap.

This clone came up once. CDR3 loop: CASSLTGGGTDTQYF. In DNA, the CDR3 is TGCGCCAGCAGCCTTACAGGGGGGGGGACAGATACGCAGTATTTT. This rearrangement joins TRBV4-3 to TRBJ2-3; D is possibly TRBD1 (8 bases). There are 15 residues in the CDR3. V gave up 4 bases and J gave up 3 bases, with 14 bases separating them. Germline assignment: CDR1 LGHNA and CDR2 YSLEER.

This clone appeared a few times. The rearrangement links TRBV9 to TRBJ2-3; D may be TRBD2 (7 bases). Trimming cost V 4 bases and J 2 bases, with 14 bases left between them. Germline-derived CDR1 and CDR2 are SGDLS and YYNGEE. This CDR3 region has 15 residues. The CDR3 reads CASSPTGGSTDTQYF. The CDR3 region has the DNA TGTGCCAGCAGCCCAACGGGGGGCTCCACAGATACGCAGTATTTT.

V usage is TRBV9 and J usage is TRBJ2-6, with 7 bases identical to TRBD2. V gave up 3 bases and J gave up 4 bases; unmatched junction bases: 10. Germline lookup yields CDR1 SGDLS and CDR2 YYNGEE. The length of the CDR3 is 17 residues. The CDR3 protein is CASSAGTKVSGANVLTF. Written as DNA, the CDR3 is TGTGCCAGCAGCGCCGGGACTAAGGTGTCAGGGGCCAACGTCCTGACTTTC.

The V and J genes are TRBV4-1 and TRBJ2-1, with D possibly being TRBD1 (7 bases). CDR3 length: 16 residues. Germline assignment: CDR1 MGHRA and CDR2 YSYEKL. With 0 bases removed from V and 2 bases from J, the gap between germline ends came to 11 bases. CDR3 protein: CASSQDPRGAYNEQFF. CDR3 coding DNA: TGCGCCAGCAGCCAAGATCCCAGGGGGGCCTACAATGAGCAGTTCTTC.

CDR3 region: CASSQDHSGVGETQYF. The CDR3, as DNA: TGCGCCAGCAGCCAAGACCACTCGGGGGTGGGAGAGACCCAGTACTTC. This chain connects TRBV4-3 to TRBJ2-5, with a weak D call TRBD2 (6 bases). There are 16 residues in the CDR3. The V and J ends lost 0 bases and 4 bases respectively, with 15 bases between them. Germline values: CDR1 LGHNA, CDR2 YSLEER.

This clone came up once. The CDR3 DNA is TGTGCCAGCACAACGACCAGGGACAATCAGCCCCAGCATTTT. Its protein is CASTTTRDNQPQHF. The V and J genes are TRBV27 and TRBJ1-5; tentative D call: TRBD1 (5 bases). From germline, CDR1 is MNHEY and CDR2 SMNVEV (reference sequence). This CDR3 comprises 14 residues. V shed 7 bases and J shed 3 bases, with 13 bases lying between them.